These 9 T cell receptor beta chains came from one sample sequenced in a study of T cells in localized non-small cell lung cancer. The data were produced by immunoSEQ multiplex PCR, yet TCRdb's version contains in-frame clones alone and is incomplete. The data hold around 48,000 clones, with approximately 75% observed a single time. The source was peripheral blood, collected before any cancer treatment. The receptors were gathered from a man aged 40-75 years with stage I squamous cell lung carcinoma.

The V gene is TRBV9, the J gene TRBJ2-1; TRBD2 matches at 8 bases. Germline V gives CDR1 SGDLS, CDR2 YYNGEE. The CDR3 totals 17 residues. Trimming removed 0 bases from V and 7 bases from J; junction bases left unmatched: 12. The CDR3 here is CASSVDTGLAGGNEQFF. Written as DNA, the CDR3 is TGTGCCAGCAGCGTAGATACGGGGCTAGCGGGCGGGAATGAGCAGTTCTTC.

In this sample, this clone turned up a few times. This rearrangement joins TRBV19 to TRBJ1-5; D is unresolved. CDR1 is LNHDA and CDR2 is SQIVND in the germline V gene (reference sequence). The CDR3 is 10 amino acids. Deletions cut 11 bases from V and 4 bases from J, with 6 bases between. CDR3 protein: CAVGNQPQHF. In DNA, the CDR3 is TGTGCCGTTGGTAATCAGCCCCAGCATTTT.

The CDR3 nucleotides read TGTGCCAGCAGCTTAGCGACAGGGGCTCTGAACACTGAAGCTTTCTTT. Protein: CASSLATGALNTEAFF. This sequence joins TRBV7-9 and TRBJ1-1, with 8 bases matching TRBD1. CDR3 length: 16 residues. With V trimmed by 0 bases and J by 0 bases, 3 bases remained unmatched. Germline lookup yields CDR1 SEHNR and CDR2 FQNEAQ (reference sequence).

The V call is TRBV28, the J call TRBJ2-7, with a possible D match to TRBD2 (6 bases). CDR1 MDHEN and CDR2 SYDVKM come from the germline V gene. Between the trimmed V and J ends, which lost 8 bases and 0 bases, there was a span of 8 bases. This CDR3 comprises 12 residues. The CDR3 loop reads CASGGNSYEQYF. The CDR3 region has the DNA TGTGCCAGCGGGGGGAACTCCTACGAGCAGTACTTC.

This chain connects TRBV7-3 to TRBJ2-3; weak D call: TRBD1 (6 bases). The V end was cut by 4 bases, the J end by 1 base, with 15 bases between. The CDR3 runs 16 residues. Germline CDR1 SGHTA, CDR2 FQGTGA. The CDR3 protein is CASSYLSGGRTDTQYF. The CDR3 nucleotides read TGTGCCAGCAGCTATCTTTCTGGGGGCCGCACAGATACGCAGTATTTT.

The J gene is TRBJ2-5, the V gene TRBV6-5; TRBD2 matches 7 bases. Trimming took 6 bases from V and 5 from J; bases not matched to a gene: 9. Germline CDR1 reads MNHEY; CDR2 reads SVGAGI. The CDR3 consists of 14 residues. DNA of the CDR3: TGTGCCAGCAGCCAGTATCAGGGAGGGGAGACCCAGTACTTC. It encodes CASSQYQGGETQYF.

The rearrangement links TRBV7-3 to TRBJ1-5; the D gene is possibly TRBD1 (6 bases). Trimming left V 4 bases short and J 9 bases short, with 16 bases between. The CDR3 spans 14 residues. Germline V lookup: CDR1 SGHTA, CDR2 FQGTGA. In DNA, the CDR3 is TGTGCCAGCAGCTCGGACAGCATTTTAGGGCCCCAGCATTTT. As protein: CASSSDSILGPQHF.

The rearrangement links TRBV5-1 to TRBJ1-1; D gene unclear. Germline lookup yields CDR1 SGHRS and CDR2 YFSETQ. The CDR3 has 15 residues. Trimming pared 6 bases from V and 0 bases from J, leaving 15 bases between. The CDR3 region is CASKNPQDMNTEAFF. The CDR3 DNA follows: TGCGCCAGCAAGAACCCCCAAGACATGAACACTGAAGCTTTCTTT.

This chain's CDR3 is CASRQTPGQGAGENYGYTF. CDR3 nucleotide sequence: TGTGCCAGCAGACAAACTCCGGGACAGGGGGCAGGGGAGAACTATGGCTACACCTTC. The chain uses TRBV28 and TRBJ1-2, with 12 bases that match TRBD1. V lost 6 bases, J lost 2 bases, and 16 bases stayed unmatched. This CDR3 spans 19 amino acids. Germline-derived CDR1 and CDR2 are MDHEN and SYDVKM.